Listed here is a single T cell receptor (beta chain). It lacks a known antigen. Per-nucleotide qualities are absent, and no much larger clonotype sits a single base away. Whole blood was collected in K2EDTA tubes by collaborating institutions according to the institutions' own protocols. For TCRbeta analysis, collaborators shipped samples in one of three forms: frozen whole blood, isolated PBMCs, or DNA extracted from either of those sample types. TCRbeta CDR3 regions were amplified from genomic DNA by means of the immunoSEQ Assay, a bias-controlled multiplex PCR. The authors processed their data as follows. Within the assay, amplification of reference gene primers was used to estimate how many nucleated cells each sample contained. To quantify the absolute abundance of each unique TCRbeta CDR3 rearrangement, sequence reads were collapsed and filtered. Productive Simpson clonality was computed per sample as the square root of Simpson's diversity index over productive rearrangements. TCRdb retrieved this table from immuneACCESS and kept in-frame rearrangements only. Not all clones are present; in checked studies, unresolved V genes account for under half, and no reason is known for the remainder. V and J calls and clone size follow that table, whereas D and trimming were derived from the DNA. Here the sample has about 670,000 clones; around 90% occur a single time. The ten largest clones represent under 0.3% of the sample.

The data derive from a study of blood T cell repertoires in COVID-19 (dated by TCRdb to between 2020 and 2021). As for the study more broadly: Collaborator samples came from the United States, Italy and Spain and covered acute and convalescent phases of COVID-19. The material from the prospective study consisted of cDNA or gDNA derived from T cells, B-cell-depleted T cells, or PBMCs. The dataset comprised deeply sampled blood TCRbeta repertoires from subjects exposed to, actively infected with, or recovered from COVID-19. HLA class I and class II types, where available, came from metadata supplied by the sample provider rather than from assay-based typing. Samples were obtained from the ongoing ImmuneRACE study (first 160 participants) and from about 1,300 subjects provided by 6 global collaborators. A de-identified subject ID, COVID-19 status, age in years and sex were almost always included in the sample metadata. The repertoires were released in a freely available public database meant as a resource for research on the immune response to SARS-CoV-2.

From its cysteine to its phenylalanine, the CDR3 spans 17 amino acids. Solely the CDR3 DNA is kept, with 51 bases framed from the first base. The germline V gene supplies CDR1 SGHAT and CDR2 FQNNGV. V and J are trimmed by 5 bases and 4 bases, and the gene matches miss 14 bases of the junction. The paper as a whole reports these results and caveats: How much clinical and demographic metadata was included differed by source and by participant, and the metadata was provided uncurated.

Recombination joined TRBV11-2 with TRBJ2-3; 8 of the junction bases match TRBD2. The sequenced material came from peripheral blood. This sequence was found in a woman aged 18-29 years with acute or convalescent COVID-19. The DNA reads as follows: TGTGCCAGCAGCCGGCGTCGGGAGGGGGGGCGCGCAGATACGCAGTATTTT. This codes for CASSRRREGGRADTQYF.